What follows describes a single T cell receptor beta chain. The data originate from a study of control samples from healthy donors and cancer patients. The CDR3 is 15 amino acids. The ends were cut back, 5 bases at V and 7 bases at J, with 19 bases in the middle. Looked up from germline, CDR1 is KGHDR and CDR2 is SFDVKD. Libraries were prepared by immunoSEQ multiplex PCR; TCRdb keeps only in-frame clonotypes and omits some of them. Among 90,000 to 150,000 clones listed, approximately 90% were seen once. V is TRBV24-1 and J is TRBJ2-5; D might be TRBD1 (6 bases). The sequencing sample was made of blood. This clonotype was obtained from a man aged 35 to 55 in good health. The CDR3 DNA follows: TGTGCCACCAGTGCGAATCGGGACAAAGGGGGGACCCAGTACTTC. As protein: CATSANRDKGGTQYF.